This entry describes one T cell receptor (beta chain). Its specific antigen is unknown. No quality values exist for individual bases; no much larger clone is one base distant. TCRbeta CDR3 regions were amplified from genomic DNA using the immunoSEQ Assay, a bias-controlled multiplex PCR. Per the source publication's procedure: The number of nucleated cells in each sample was estimated from the amplification of reference gene primers within the assay. To quantify the absolute abundance of each unique TCRbeta CDR3 rearrangement, sequence reads were collapsed and filtered. For each sample, productive Simpson clonality was calculated by taking the square root of Simpson's diversity index across productive rearrangements. TCRdb's version of the immuneACCESS table is confined to in-frame rearrangements and falls short of the full clone set. An unresolved V gene accounts for under half of the shortfall where checked; the remainder is of unknown origin. D and trimming come from the DNA, and the V and J calls and clone size come from that table. This sample lists about 210,000 clones; more than 85% were detected once. The ten largest make up just over 0.7% of the sample.

The data derive from a study of blood T cell repertoires in COVID-19 (dated by TCRdb to 2020 to 2021). About the investigation overall: Collaborator samples came from the United States, Italy and Spain and covered acute and convalescent phases of COVID-19. The samples were drawn from two sources: the first 160 participants of the ongoing ImmuneRACE study, and fewer than 1,500 subjects contributed by 6 global collaborators. The prospective study material was composed of cDNA or gDNA derived from T cells, B-cell-depleted T cells, or PBMCs. A freely available public database, intended as a resource for researchers studying the immune response to SARS-CoV-2, is where the repertoires were released. Subjects who had been exposed to COVID-19, were actively infected with it, or had recovered from it provided the deeply sampled blood TCRbeta repertoires that made up the dataset. Sample metadata almost always included a de-identified subject ID, COVID-19 status, age in years and sex. Where HLA class I and class II types were available, the types were taken from metadata supplied by the sample provider, not from assay-based typing. The study at large found these results: Clinical and demographic metadata were provided uncurated, with the amount varying by source and participant.

From its cysteine to its phenylalanine, the CDR3 spans 16 amino acids. CDR3 DNA only is kept here, 48 bases in frame from base 1. The collaborating institutions used their own protocols to collect whole blood in K2EDTA tubes. For TCRbeta analysis, collaborators shipped samples in one of three forms: frozen whole blood, isolated PBMCs, or DNA extracted from either of those sample types. The sequencing input was peripheral blood. The TCR sequence derives from a man aged 35-49 years with acute or convalescent COVID-19. The chain links TRBV21-1 with TRBJ1-1; TRBD1 was called by the table and not checked on the DNA. TRBV21-1 represents a pseudogene. DNA sequence: TGTGCCAGCAGCAAAGTGGTGACAGATATGAACACTGAAGCTTTCTTT. This sequence encodes CASSKVVTDMNTEAFF.